These 6 T cell receptor beta chains share one sample of origin, sequenced in a study of T cell changes during pregnancy in multiple sclerosis. The data were produced by immunoSEQ multiplex PCR, yet TCRdb's version contains in-frame clones alone and is incomplete. This table holds approximately 88,000 clones, about 94% found once. Sequenced material: peripheral blood, taken in the third trimester of pregnancy. The source of these receptors is a female donor with multiple sclerosis, enrolled in a pregnancy study.

The CDR3 sequence: CASSLRWSRRRNTEAFF. For the CDR3, the DNA is TGCGCCAGCAGCTTGAGGTGGTCACGTCGGAGGAACACTGAAGCTTTCTTT. V is TRBV5-1 and J is TRBJ1-1; no clear D. Trimming removed 1 base from V and 1 base from J, with 17 bases in between. Per germline, CDR1 SGHRS and CDR2 YFSETQ. The CDR3 totals 17 residues.

The chain is built from TRBV6-1 and TRBJ2-5; 11 nucleotides align to TRBD2. CDR1 is MNHNS, CDR2 SASEGT, per germline. The CDR3 is made up of 17 amino acids. The junction had 5 bases not matched to a gene; V was cut back by 1 base and J by 1 base. Written as DNA, the CDR3 is TGTGCCAGCAGTGAAGACCAACTAGCGGGAGCCCAAGAGACCCAGTACTTC. This gives the protein CASSEDQLAGAQETQYF.

This chain uses TRBV30 with TRBJ2-7; 14 bases map to TRBD2. J was trimmed by 8 bases and V by 8 bases; bases with no gene match: 8. The CDR3 extends over 13 amino acids. Germline CDR1 is GTSNPN and CDR2 is SVGIG (reference sequence). The CDR3 sequence: CAGAGLAGEKQYF. Here the CDR3 DNA reads TGTGCCGGGGCGGGACTAGCGGGAGAAAAGCAGTACTTC.

The CDR3 spells CASSESSGLAIIGEQFF. The DNA of the CDR3 is TGCGCCAGCAGTGAGTCGTCGGGACTAGCCATTATTGGTGAGCAGTTCTTC. The chain employs TRBV10-2 and TRBJ2-1, with 9 bases aligning to TRBD2. The germline V gene encodes CDR1 WSHSY and CDR2 SAAADI. V lost 0 bases to trimming and J lost 9 bases; unmatched junction nucleotides: 12. The CDR3 has 17 residues.

The genes are TRBV10-3 and TRBJ2-7, with TRBD2 matching over 12 bases. There are 19 residues in the CDR3. Looked up from germline, CDR1 is ENHRY and CDR2 is SYGVKD. J gave up 3 bases and V 5 bases, and 17 bases lay outside the gene matches. The CDR3 is CAISPRASGRANSRYEQYF. The CDR3 coding sequence is TGTGCCATCAGTCCCCGGGCTAGCGGGAGGGCCAACTCTCGCTACGAGCAGTACTTC.

The genes are TRBV5-1 and TRBJ2-1, with TRBD2 matching over 12 bases. The germline V gene encodes CDR1 SGHRS and CDR2 YFSETQ. CDR3 length: 14 residues. V was pared by 0 bases and J by 8 bases, with 0 bases of the junction left unmatched. Written as DNA, the CDR3 is TGCGCCAGCAGCTTGGGACTAGCGGGAGATGAGCAGTTCTTC. Translating it yields CASSLGLAGDEQFF.